The subject of this entry is one T cell receptor (beta chain). It has no known antigen specificity. Per-base quality was not reported, and no clone a single base away is much larger than it. In total, 500 to 700 healthy bone marrow donors made up the cohort. At the time of sampling, all cohort members were nominally healthy, though unrecorded immune exposures were likely present. The donor tested CMV seronegative, placing the donor among the roughly 400 seronegative members of the cohort. A peripheral blood sample was collected from each donor, and TCR beta sequencing was performed on peripheral blood mononuclear cells. Genomic DNA was extracted from the blood cell samples with the Qiagen DNeasy Blood Extraction Kit. This entry comes from a study of cytomegalovirus exposure and HLA in healthy donors (dated by TCRdb to 2017 to 2019). Some background on the complete study: An earlier analysis of approximately 640 of the donors reported approximately 290 Gb of sequence data and some 100 million unique TCR beta sequences from some 180 million T cells. In a later genetic analysis, genome-wide SNP genotypes for about three fifths of the roughly 670 donors were used, and that subset was treated as a discovery cohort. The number of donors typed differed by locus, with 629-630 for A, B, C, DRB1 and DQB1, roughly 520 for DQA1, nearly 610 for DPA1, and approximately 470 for DPB1. In addition to the first cohort of 666 subjects, a separate validation cohort of 120 different subjects was used. HLA typing included class I and class II loci at four-digit resolution. On average, approximately 250,000 unique TCR beta nucleotide sequences were sequenced per donor among more than 350 genotyped donors of the cohort, with roughly 18% of those sequences being non-productive. In the later analysis, no new phenotypic data were used to find candidate immune exposures; instead, reliance was placed on TCR beta sequences and their occurrence across donors. The aim of the study was to test whether cataloging public T cell receptors could identify signatures of past pathogen exposure. An early release covering roughly 600 HLA-typed donors comprised approximately 290 gigabases of sequencing data and tens of millions of unique TCR sequences. A later analysis re-analyzed previously published TCR beta repertoires from approximately 670 donors and added high-resolution HLA genotyping to study TCR occurrence patterns. In an earlier analysis of a few hundred of the donors, high-throughput TCR beta sequencing was used to judge whether each TCR beta V gene segment behaved as functional or pseudogenic. A handful of DR-DQ haplotypes were handled as single units for association and clustering because linkage in the cohort was strong. Among the roughly 400 genotyped donors, approximately 77% belonged to the genetic ancestry cluster associated with self-reported Caucasian donors. The T cell repertoires of 666 subjects were profiled by immunosequencing and related to cytomegalovirus serostatus. The study combined high-throughput TCR immunosequencing, statistical association of individual TCRs with disease status, and machine learning to predict cytomegalovirus infection status. Alongside the repertoire data, information on donor age, sex, ethnicity and CMV serostatus was compiled. All discovery cohort repertoires had been generated on a single sequencing platform. Points the paper makes about the study in general: In the study, approximately 150 TCR beta chains were listed as associated with cytomegalovirus. Assigning TCR associations to individual alleles was difficult when HLA alleles, especially DR and DQ, strongly co-occurred. Broadly in line with IMGT annotations, most TCR beta V segments showed up in productive rearrangements about 90% or about 30% of the time in an earlier analysis of around 600 of the donors. In vitro tests confirmed that a few of the cytomegalovirus-associated TCR beta chains recognize cytomegalovirus antigens. In a later analysis, TCR association rates were found to vary across HLA loci, with the most associated TCRs seen for DRB1 alleles and the fewest for HLA-C alleles. Because counts were too low, seventeen rarely observed V segments, including chromosome 9 orphons, were excluded from the earlier analysis of fewer than 650 of the donors. Compared with equally common non-associated chains, HLA-associated TCR beta chains in a later analysis were more clonally expanded and had lower generation probabilities. Linkage disequilibrium might explain the correlated functional status among segregating V segments, but an unknown experimental factor could not be excluded. Because HLA typing was missing for some donors at each locus, association tests included only the typed subset. Most CMV-associated TCR beta chains appeared to be HLA-restricted in a later analysis, and the HLA associations seemed to be driven largely by CMV exposure. In a later analysis, some 17,000 TCR beta sequences were associated with specific HLA alleles at a false discovery rate of 0.05. For the cohort, immune exposure information was limited to CMV serostatus. A further reported finding was that TCR beta sequences accurately predicted the HLA-A and HLA-B alleles for most subjects in the first cohort. Cytomegalovirus status was reported to be diagnosed by the classifier with high specificity and sensitivity in both the original and validation cohorts. The authors suggested that the approach could potentially be extended to other disease states and immunological phenotypes. The presence/absence analyses assumed that sequencing depth was roughly uniform across donors, and that assumption may not be true. Most TCR sequences were seen in very few donors, while some public TCRs were found in many individuals. An association between a missense DCLRE1C variant and V-gene and J-gene trimming of TCR beta chains was found in a later genetic analysis and replicated in an independent cohort. The cohort was sequenced for TCR beta chains only, and without alpha or paired-chain data the features that could be detected were limited. According to a later genetic analysis, donors in an Asian-associated ancestry cluster had fewer N-insertions in productive TCRs than the approximately 630-donor mean. A later analysis reported that several top co-occurrence clusters appeared linked to parvovirus B19, influenza, CMV and Epstein-Barr virus. A cluster of highly shared sequence variants was judged likely to represent a technical artifact of the sequencing pipeline.

Library prep was done by the immunoSEQ multiplex PCR assay. A mixture of 60 forward primers for TCR Vbeta segments and 13 reverse primers for TCR Jbeta segments was used in the multiplex PCR. The CDR3 region of rearranged TCR beta genes was amplified from genomic DNA with a multiplex PCR assay. The Illumina HiSeq System was used to sequence the amplified TCR beta libraries as 87-base-pair reads. As for the authors' bioinformatics: A later analysis tallied about 77 million unique TCR beta chains across the roughly 610 repertoires, and around 9.9 million of those chains were shared by two or more donors. Raw reads were error-corrected and collapsed into unique sequences by a nearest-neighbor algorithm in which closely related sequences were merged to remove PCR and sequencing errors. V, D and J gene segments were assigned by aligning CDR3 sequences to IMGT reference sequences. For a sequence to be retained, a match of at least six nucleotides to both a V gene segment and a J gene segment was required. Rearrangements were classified as productive when the CDR3 lacked stop codons and remained in frame with V and J, and all other rearrangements were classified as non-productive. Following IMGT convention, CDR3 was defined as the stretch from the second conserved V-encoded cysteine up to the conserved J-encoded phenylalanine. The earlier analysis of roughly 590 of the donors excluded any sequence lacking an unambiguous match to a single V gene segment. In an earlier analysis of 500 to 750 of the donors, V segments were called functional above 56.7% productive rearrangements and were called segregating when the between-donor standard deviation exceeded 5%. A statistical classification framework was developed to diagnose cytomegalovirus status using the catalog of TCR beta chain sequences. V and J gene assignment, in a later analysis, came from comparing TCR nucleotide sequences with IMGT/GENE-DB human TR gene sequences. The TCRdist pipeline was used in a later analysis to assign CDR3 sequences and most-parsimonious VDJ recombination scenarios. In a later analysis, each TCR beta chain was defined by its CDR3 amino acid sequence together with its V-gene family, and reads without a unique V-gene family were excluded. As a way to deal with suspected cross-contamination and a sequencing artifact, a later analysis dropped 592 nucleotide sequences that were highly shared and had low generation probability. In a later analysis, a clonal expansion index was calculated for each public chain from normalized within-repertoire ranks of inferred template counts. Generation probabilities in a later analysis came from a VDJ recombination model fitted to out-of-frame rearrangements, and those results were checked against IGoR. A later analysis scored TCR-TCR, TCR-HLA and TCR-CMV co-occurrence with hypergeometric tests, applying a repertoire-size bias correction to TCR pairs. To estimate false discovery rates, a later analysis permuted the HLA or CMV assignments 20 times. In a later analysis, co-occurring TCRs were grouped using DBSCAN, with TCRdist sequence similarity added in when clustering inside HLA-allele-positive subsets. Repertoires with fewer than 30,000 or more than 120,000 public chains, plus five repertoires with anomalous nucleotide sharing, were excluded from co-occurrence clustering. The table comes from immuneACCESS by way of TCRdb, which keeps in-frame sequences with V and J called. Part of the clones is missing from these tables; in studies checked, under half for an unresolved V gene and the rest for unknown reasons. V, J and clone size are those of that table, while D and trimming were read from the DNA. Present in this sample are some 140,000 clones, around 80% of which were seen just once. The ten largest clones capture approximately 4% of the sample.

The sample was PBMCs. The TCR sequence derives from a woman aged 40 to 50 in good health and CMV-seronegative.

Here the CDR3 is given as CASSEVGSQGSYEQYF. The nucleotide sequence is TGTGCCAGCAGTGAAGTAGGTTCTCAGGGATCCTACGAGCAGTACTTC. Rearrangement joined TRBV6-1 to TRBJ2-7; the D gene is perhaps TRBD1, from 5 matching bases. CDR1 MNHNS and CDR2 SASEGT are derived from the germline V gene. The junction carries 14 bases between V and J, which are trimmed by 1 base and 1 base respectively. CDR3 length: 16 amino acids, cysteine to phenylalanine. Only the CDR3 region is kept as DNA, spanning 48 bases read in frame from base 1.